This T cell receptor beta chain was retrieved from a study of T cells in Graves' hyperthyroidism and ophthalmopathy. Using RNA transcripts as the source, TCR beta CDR3 regions were amplified. TCR CDR3 underwent first-round RT-PCR with the HTBI primer set. One entry per CDR3 protein results from TCRdb running MiXCR on the multiplex PCR reads. The sample yields about 96,000 distinct CDR3 sequences, just over 50% seen once. A note on this clonotype: Its target is unknown. A much larger clonotype is one base distant, so this may be a read error. The conserved phenylalanine or tryptophan is not found at the CDR3 terminus, so this likely reflects a read error.

Study-level results: Most thyroid clonotypes that were expanded above 0.001 also turned up in blood.

The germline V gene encodes CDR1 DFQATT and CDR2 SNEGSKA (reference sequence). Between the trimmed V and J ends, which lost 4 bases and 0 bases, there was a span of 9 bases. There are 13 residues in the CDR3. The V call is TRBV20-1, the J call TRBJ1-2; D is unclear. The TCR sequence derives from a woman aged 35 to 49 with Graves' hyperthyroidism. Sequences were obtained from blood. DNA of the CDR3: TGCAGTGCTACCCGGGCCGCTAACTATGGCTACACCCTC. Its translation: CSATRAANYGYTL.